The 5 T cell receptor beta chains listed next were all sequenced from one sample in a study of blood T cells in healthy people across ages. The authors ran a second PCR of about 7 to 12 cycles using a sample-barcoded 5' primer and a J-beta primer mix. TCRdb ran MiXCR on the 5' RACE reads and lists one entry per CDR3 protein. The table records 1.2 million to 1.5 million distinct CDR3 sequences, around two fifths of them present only once. The specimen sequenced was blood. The receptor source for this set is a woman aged 18-29 years in good health.

The chain links TRBV20-1 to TRBJ2-1; 10 bases agree with TRBD2. This CDR3 is 18 amino acids long. Germline V gene lookup returns CDR1 DFQATT and CDR2 SNEGSKA (reference sequence). V shed 1 base and J 2 bases; nucleotides not matched to a gene: 11. Here the CDR3 reads CSARGLRAGGSTYNEQFF. CDR3 nucleotide sequence: TGCAGTGCTAGAGGACTAAGAGCGGGGGGGAGCACCTACAATGAGCAGTTCTTC.

The chain employs TRBV3-1 and TRBJ2-7, with TRBD2 identical over 13 bases. Trimming removed 6 bases from V and 8 bases from J; junction bases left unmatched: 10. The CDR3 covers 15 residues. Germline V gene sequence: CDR1 LGHDT, CDR2 YNNKEL (reference sequence). CDR3 residues: CASRFQTSGRSKQYF. Written as DNA, the CDR3 is TGTGCCAGCAGATTCCAGACTAGCGGGAGGAGCAAGCAGTACTTC.

The CDR3 loop is CSASRAGTGFFEQYF. For the CDR3, the DNA is TGCAGTGCTAGTCGCGCCGGGACAGGGTTTTTCGAGCAGTACTTC. The genes are TRBV20-1 and TRBJ2-7, with 9 bases aligning to TRBD1. V dropped 3 bases and J dropped 6; count of bases not matched to a gene: 12. The CDR3 covers 15 residues. Germline V CDR1 and CDR2: DFQATT, SNEGSKA (reference sequence).

The chain uses TRBV27 and TRBJ1-5, with TRBD1 as a possible D gene (5 bases). V was trimmed by 2 bases and J by 5 bases, leaving 10 bases between them. Germline assignment: CDR1 MNHEY and CDR2 SMNVEV (reference sequence). The CDR3 runs to 14 residues. CDR3 in DNA: TGTGCCAGCAGTTTAGGATGGGGGTATCAGCCCCAGCATTTT. Residues: CASSLGWGYQPQHF.

This chain connects TRBV20-1 to TRBJ2-5, with D tentatively TRBD2 (6 bases). The DNA end favors TRBJ2-7, so the J call may be wrong. This CDR3 spans 15 amino acids. CDR1 DFQATT and CDR2 SNEGSKA come from the germline V gene (reference sequence). CDR3 amino acids: CSASYRGVDAYEQYF. Here the CDR3 DNA reads TGCAGTGCTAGTTACCGCGGGGTCGATGCCTACGAGCAGTACTTC.